This TCR beta chain was profiled in a study of shared clonotypes between healthy human individuals. This CDR3 region has 15 residues. CDR1 SQVTM and CDR2 ANQGSEA come from the germline V gene. The V end lost 1 base, the J end lost 2 bases, and 11 bases lay between the germline ends. CD8 cells regarded as naive lacked CD45RO, were positively chosen for CCR7, and omitted terminally differentiated effector memory CD45RA+ cells. Data came from immunoSEQ multiplex PCR; TCRdb stores just in-frame clones and leaves some out. The sample lists about 2.1 million clones, 90% to 95% seen once, with about 1.6% in the top ten.

The chain carries TRBV29-1 and TRBJ2-2; weak D call: TRBD1 (6 bases). The clonotype originates from a man aged 18 to 35 in good health. Some clones in this sample may be carry-over from other donors' samples. Sequencing input: naive CD8+ T cells from PBMCs. This chain's CDR3 is CSVEGQGRNTGELFF. For the CDR3, the DNA is TGCAGCGTTGAAGGTCAGGGGCGTAACACCGGGGAGCTGTTTTTT.